Shown below are 4 T cell receptor beta chains from a single sample sequenced in a study of blood T cell repertoires in COVID-19. The data were produced by immunoSEQ multiplex PCR, yet TCRdb's version contains in-frame clones alone and is incomplete. This sample has 300,000 to 400,000 clones, with roughly 88% found just once. The sequenced sample was PBMCs or T cells enriched from blood (not recorded which). The receptors derive from a woman in her 30s with acute COVID-19.

The chain uses TRBV19 and TRBJ1-2, with TRBD1 matching 9 bases. The length of the CDR3 is 13 residues. The germline V gene encodes CDR1 LNHDA and CDR2 SQIVND (reference sequence). V was clipped by 7 bases and J by 7 bases; unmatched bases: 7. CDR3 nucleotide sequence: TGTGCCAGTAACGACAGGGGGGTGGTTGGCTACACCTTC. It is translated as CASNDRGVVGYTF.

This clone was detected only a few times. V usage is TRBV24-1 and J usage is TRBJ1-2, with D unclear. Germline V lookup: CDR1 KGHDR, CDR2 SFDVKD. This CDR3 is built from 15 residues. The germline V and J ends were trimmed by 4 bases and 8 bases, with 19 bases remaining between them. The CDR3 sequence is CATSERAGRVEGYTF. CDR3 DNA: TGTGCCACCAGTGAAAGGGCCGGGCGGGTGGAAGGCTACACCTTC.

This chain connects TRBV7-8 to TRBJ2-7; D might be TRBD2 (6 bases). CDR3 length equals 13 residues. The V end lost 4 bases, the J end lost 9 bases, and 16 bases lay between the germline ends. Germline V gene data show CDR1 as SGHVS and CDR2 as FQNEAQ. The CDR3 spells CASSSGGGRAQYF. The CDR3 bases are TGTGCCAGCAGCTCCGGCGGAGGGCGGGCGCAGTACTTC.

The rearrangement uses TRBV30 and TRBJ1-4; unclear D gene. This CDR3 spans 14 amino acids. The germline V gene has CDR1 GTSNPN and CDR2 SVGIG (reference sequence). Trimming shortened V by 3 bases and J by 0 bases, and 8 bases separated the two germline ends. The CDR3 DNA reads TGTGCCTGGAGCGGCACAGCAACTAATGAAAAACTGTTTTTT. It yields the protein CAWSGTATNEKLFF.